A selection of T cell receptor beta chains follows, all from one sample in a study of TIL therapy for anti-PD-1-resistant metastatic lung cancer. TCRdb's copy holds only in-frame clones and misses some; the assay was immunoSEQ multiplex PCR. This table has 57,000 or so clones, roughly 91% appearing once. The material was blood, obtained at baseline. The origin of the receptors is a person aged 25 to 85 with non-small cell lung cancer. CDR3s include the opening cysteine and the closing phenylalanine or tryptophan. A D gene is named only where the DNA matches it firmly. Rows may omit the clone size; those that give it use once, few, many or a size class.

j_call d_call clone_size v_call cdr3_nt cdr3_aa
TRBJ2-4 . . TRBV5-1 TGCGCCAGCAGCGCTGGCGGGCAGGGAAACGACATTCAGTACTTC CASSAGGQGNDIQYF
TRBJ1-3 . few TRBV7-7 TGTGCCAGCAGCGTGGGCCCTGGAAACACCATATATTTT CASSVGPGNTIYF
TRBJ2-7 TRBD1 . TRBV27 TGTGCCAGCAGTACACAGGGGGCGAACTACGAGCAGTACTTC CASSTQGANYEQYF
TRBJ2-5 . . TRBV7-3 TGTGCCAGCAGCTCCGAAGGGGCCCAGTACTTC CASSSEGAQYF
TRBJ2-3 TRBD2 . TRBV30 TGTGCCTGGAGTGTCGGGACTAGCGGACCCACAGATACGCAGTATTTT CAWSVGTSGPTDTQYF
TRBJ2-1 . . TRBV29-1 TGCAGCGTCCAAGGGGTGGATGAGCAGTTCTTC CSVQGVDEQFF
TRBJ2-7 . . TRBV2 TGTGCCAGCCGGATGGGGACCTACGAGCAGTACTTC CASRMGTYEQYF
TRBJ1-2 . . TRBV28 TGTGCCAGCAGCGCTGCCGGTGGGTATGGCTACACCTTC CASSAAGGYGYTF
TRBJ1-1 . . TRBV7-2 TGTGCCAGCAGCTTTTCGGGGGGGTCGAACACTGAAGCTTTCTTT CASSFSGGSNTEAFF
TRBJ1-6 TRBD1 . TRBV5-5 TGTGCCAGCAGCTTAGGGGGCCTCTCTCTCAGTTCACCCCTCCACTTT CASSLGGLSLSSPLHF